The clone carrying this T cell receptor (beta chain) was detected only a few times. Its specificity is unknown. Assay used: immunoSEQ multiplex PCR; TCRdb lists only in-frame clones, some missing. The data contain about 73,000 clones, approximately 74% of them singletons. Expansion of antigen-specific CD4+ T cells with viral peptide pools was carried out by the ViraFEST assay before sequencing. Once cultured for approximately eleven days, the cells underwent separation to obtain CD4+ T cells. The vaccine recipients had no prior SARS-CoV-2 infection, with negative nucleocapsid antibodies. PBMC cultures contained 1.8 million or so cells per well, 9.5 to 10 IU/ml IL-2 and around 9.3 ug/ml peptides. IL-2 medium supplanted half the medium on days 3 and 7. The data stem from a study of vaccination effects on CD4 cells after COVID-19. Germline values: CDR1 MNHNS, CDR2 SASEGT. The CDR3 loop spans 15 amino acids. V lost 2 bases and J lost 0, with 10 bases in between.

The receptor was isolated from a human donor who received a COVID-19 vaccine. The chain carries TRBV6-1 and TRBJ1-2; D gene uncertain. This specimen was CD4+ T cells from PBMCs cultured with HCoV-NL63 spike peptides, taken before COVID-19 vaccination. Here the CDR3 reads CASSEYRLTNYGYTF. The CDR3 DNA sequence: TGTGCCAGCAGTGAATACCGACTAACTAACTATGGCTACACCTTC.